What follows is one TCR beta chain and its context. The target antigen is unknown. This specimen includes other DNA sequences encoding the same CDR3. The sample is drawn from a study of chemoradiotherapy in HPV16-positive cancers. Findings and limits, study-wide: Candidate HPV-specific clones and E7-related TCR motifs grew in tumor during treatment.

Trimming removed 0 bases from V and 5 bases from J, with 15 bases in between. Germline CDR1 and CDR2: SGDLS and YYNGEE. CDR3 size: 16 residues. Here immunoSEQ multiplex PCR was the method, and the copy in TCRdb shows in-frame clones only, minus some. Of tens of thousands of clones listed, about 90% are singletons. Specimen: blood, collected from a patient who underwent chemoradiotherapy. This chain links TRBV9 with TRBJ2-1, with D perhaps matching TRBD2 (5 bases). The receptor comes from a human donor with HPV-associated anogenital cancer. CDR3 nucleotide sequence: TGTGCCAGCAGCGTAGACGACCCCCCGGGGAACAATGAGCAGTTCTTC. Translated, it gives CASSVDDPPGNNEQFF.